The present entry profiles one T cell receptor (beta chain) with its context. The antigen remains undetermined. This sample stems from a study of T cell responses to AZD1222 COVID-19 vaccine. Study results and limitations: A rise in Spike-specific TCR breadth and depth followed two AZD1222 doses. Repertoire sampling occurred only after the peak T cell response. Dominant CD4 TCR responses targeted spike regions 160-218 and 743-854.

Some second doses came at about 4 weeks and others at about 12 weeks; these were pooled. The V end was cut by 1 base, the J end by 2 bases, with 15 bases between. The length of the CDR3 is 16 residues. Germline assignment: CDR1 MGHRA and CDR2 YSYEKL. Sequencing was performed with immunoSEQ multiplex PCR; in TCRdb, only in-frame clones are kept and a portion is missing. The table records some 150,000 clones, about 86% of them present only once. This specimen was peripheral blood, taken 28 days after the second AZD1222 dose. The clonotype was recovered from an adult who received the AZD1222 COVID-19 vaccine. The chain has TRBV4-1 and TRBJ2-7, with a possible D match to TRBD2 (6 bases). CDR3 protein: CASSQVRGDQTYEQYF. CDR3 nucleotide sequence: TGCGCCAGCAGCCAAGTGCGGGGCGACCAAACCTACGAGCAGTACTTC.